This entry lists 5 T cell receptor beta chains sequenced from one sample in a study of T cells in Graves' hyperthyroidism and ophthalmopathy. RNA transcripts were the template for amplifying TCR beta CDR3 regions. The primer set for the first-round RT-PCR of the TCR CDR3 was HTBI. TCRdb ran MiXCR on the multiplex PCR reads and lists one entry per CDR3 protein. This sample has about 180,000 distinct CDR3 sequences, with 8% to 9.5% found just once. Input material: blood. Receptor source: a woman aged 18-35 years with Graves' hyperthyroidism that later progressed to Graves' ophthalmopathy.

This clonotype was seen many times. CDR3 region: CSARLPTVWEQFF. CDR3 nucleotide sequence: TGCAGTGCTAGATTACCGACAGTTTGGGAGCAGTTCTTC. V is TRBV20-1 and J is TRBJ2-1, with a possible D match to TRBD1 (5 bases). The CDR3 has 13 amino acids. Germline V gene data show CDR1 as DFQATT and CDR2 as SNEGSKA (reference sequence). V gave up 2 bases and J gave up 10 bases, with 15 bases separating them.

The table lists this clonotype with many counts. The chain is built from TRBV10-3 and TRBJ1-1; no clear D gene. The CDR3 spans 13 residues. Germline values: CDR1 ENHRY, CDR2 SYGVKD. The V and J ends lost 5 bases and 1 base respectively, with 8 bases between them. The CDR3: CAISSSGNTEAFF. DNA for the CDR3: TGTGCCATCAGTTCCAGCGGGAACACTGAAGCTTTCTTT.

This clonotype has a handful of counts. The rearrangement joins TRBV19 to TRBJ2-7; unclear D gene. The CDR3 has 14 residues. Germline lookup yields CDR1 LNHDA and CDR2 SQIVND (reference sequence). V lost 1 base and J 1 base, leaving 8 bases between the germline ends. Here the CDR3 reads CASSIAGPSYEQYF. The CDR3 bases are TGTGCCAGTAGTATAGCAGGACCATCCTACGAGCAGTACTTC.

This clonotype was counted many times. The chain has TRBV29-1 and TRBJ2-3; no clear D gene. The germline V gene encodes CDR1 SQVTM and CDR2 ANQGSEA. The CDR3 loop spans 11 amino acids. The CDR3 region is CGASYKDTQYF. The CDR3 nucleotides are TGCGGCGCAAGTTACAAGGATACGCAGTATTTT.

This clonotype appeared many times. CDR3 sequence: CASSRWWGGQETQYF. CDR3 DNA sequence: TGTGCCAGCAGTCGATGGTGGGGGGGACAAGAGACCCAGTACTTC. The J gene is TRBJ2-5, the V gene TRBV27; 7 bases are shared with TRBD2. This CDR3 region has 15 residues. Per germline, CDR1 MNHEY and CDR2 SMNVEV (reference sequence). J gave up 2 bases and V 5 bases, and 8 bases lay outside the gene matches.